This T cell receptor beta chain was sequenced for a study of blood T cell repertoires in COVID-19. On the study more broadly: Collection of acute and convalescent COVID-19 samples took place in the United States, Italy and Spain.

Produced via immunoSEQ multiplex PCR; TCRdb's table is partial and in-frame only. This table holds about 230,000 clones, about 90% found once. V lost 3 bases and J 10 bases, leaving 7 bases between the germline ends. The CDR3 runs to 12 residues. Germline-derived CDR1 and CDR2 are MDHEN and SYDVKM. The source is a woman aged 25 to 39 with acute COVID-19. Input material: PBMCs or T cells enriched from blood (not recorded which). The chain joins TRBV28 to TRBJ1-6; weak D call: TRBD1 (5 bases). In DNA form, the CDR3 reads TGTGCCAGCAGTTTCAGGGCCTCACCCCTCCACTTT. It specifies CASSFRASPLHF.